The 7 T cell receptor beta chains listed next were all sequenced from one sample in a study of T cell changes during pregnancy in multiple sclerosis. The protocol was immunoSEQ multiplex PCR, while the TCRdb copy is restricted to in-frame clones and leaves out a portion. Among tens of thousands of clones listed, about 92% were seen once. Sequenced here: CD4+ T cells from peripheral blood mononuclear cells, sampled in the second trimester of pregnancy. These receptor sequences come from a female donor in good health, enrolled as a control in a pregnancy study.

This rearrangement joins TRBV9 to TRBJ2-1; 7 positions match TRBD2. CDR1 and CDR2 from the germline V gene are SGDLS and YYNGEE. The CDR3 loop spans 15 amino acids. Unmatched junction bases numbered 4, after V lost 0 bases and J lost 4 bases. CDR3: CASSVDGTKYNEQFF. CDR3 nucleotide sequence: TGTGCCAGCAGCGTAGATGGGACTAAATACAATGAGCAGTTCTTC.

CDR3 bases: TGCAGCGTTGAAGATCTGGGCAGAGCCAATGAAAAACTGTTTTTT. Translating gives CSVEDLGRANEKLFF. The chain combines TRBV29-1 with TRBJ1-4; D unclear. V was shortened by 0 bases and J by 5 bases, with 13 bases between the two germline ends. This CDR3 has 15 residues. Germline V CDR1 and CDR2: SQVTM, ANQGSEA. Drawing the rest from reference TRBV29-1 and TRBJ1-4, the complete variable domain is SAVISQKPSRDICQRGTSLTIQCQVDSQVTMMFWYRQQPGQSLTLIATANQGSEATYESGFVIDKFPISRPNLTFSTLTVSNMSPEDSSIYLCSVEDLGRANEKLFFGSGTQLSVL.

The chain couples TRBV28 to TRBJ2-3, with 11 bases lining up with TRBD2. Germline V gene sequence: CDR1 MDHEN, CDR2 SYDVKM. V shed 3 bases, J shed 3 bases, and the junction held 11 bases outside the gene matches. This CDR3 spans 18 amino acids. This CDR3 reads CASSFRPGTSGNTDTQYF. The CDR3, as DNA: TGTGCCAGCAGTTTTCGTCCCGGGACTAGCGGAAATACAGATACGCAGTATTTT.

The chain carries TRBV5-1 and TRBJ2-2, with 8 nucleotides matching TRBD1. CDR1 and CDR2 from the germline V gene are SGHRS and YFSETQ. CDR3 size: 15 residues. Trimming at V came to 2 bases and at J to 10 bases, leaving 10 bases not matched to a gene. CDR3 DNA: TGCGCCAGCAGCTTCCGACAGGGGCGTTTTTTGGAGCTGTTTTTT. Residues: CASSFRQGRFLELFF.

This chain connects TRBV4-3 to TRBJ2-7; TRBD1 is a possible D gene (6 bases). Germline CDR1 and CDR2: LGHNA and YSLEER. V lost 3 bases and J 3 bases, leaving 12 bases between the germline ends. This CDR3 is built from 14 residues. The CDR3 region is CASSHQTGLYEQYF. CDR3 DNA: TGCGCCAGCAGCCACCAAACAGGGCTCTACGAGCAGTACTTC.

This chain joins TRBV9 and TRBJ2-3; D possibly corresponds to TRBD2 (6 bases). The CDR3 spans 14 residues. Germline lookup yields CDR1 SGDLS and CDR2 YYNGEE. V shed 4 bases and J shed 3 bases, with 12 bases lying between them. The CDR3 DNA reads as TGTGCCAGCAGCCGACGCGGAGGGACAGATACGCAGTATTTT. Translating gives CASSRRGGTDTQYF.

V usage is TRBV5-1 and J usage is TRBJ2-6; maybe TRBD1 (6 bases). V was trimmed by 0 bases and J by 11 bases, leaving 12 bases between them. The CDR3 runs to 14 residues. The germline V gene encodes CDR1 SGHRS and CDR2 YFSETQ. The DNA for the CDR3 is TGCGCCAGCAGCTTGGAGCAGGGGTCCGACGTCCTGACTTTC. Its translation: CASSLEQGSDVLTF. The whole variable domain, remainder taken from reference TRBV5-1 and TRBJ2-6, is KAGVTQTPRYLIKTRGQQVTLSCSPISGHRSVSWYQQTPGQGLQFLFEYFSETQRNKGNFPGRFSGRQFSNSRSEMNVSTLELGDSALYLCASSLEQGSDVLTFGAGSRLTVL.